The 31 T cell receptor beta chains listed next were all sequenced from one sample in a study of blood T cell repertoires in COVID-19. Some clones are missing from TCRdb's copy, which holds only in-frame ones; the method was immunoSEQ multiplex PCR. This sample has tens of thousands of clones, with around 81% found just once. The sample was peripheral blood. Receptor source: a man older than 75 with COVID-19, enrolled during active disease.

The chain joins TRBV9 to TRBJ2-2; 7 bases are a match to TRBD2. V lost 2 bases to trimming and J lost 3 bases; unmatched junction nucleotides: 1. The CDR3 extends over 14 amino acids. Germline values: CDR1 SGDLS, CDR2 YYNGEE. In nucleotides, the CDR3 is TGTGCCAGCAGCGTGCGGGAGTACACCGGGGAGCTGTTTTTT. Protein sequence: CASSVREYTGELFF.

The genes are TRBV25-1 and TRBJ1-2; D not certain. The germline V gene encodes CDR1 MGHDK and CDR2 SYGVNS. This CDR3 has 15 amino acids. V lost 6 bases and J lost 3, with 17 bases in between. The CDR3 DNA follows: TGTGCCAGCAGCTCTCTAGCAGAGCCGGACTATGGCTACACCTTC. This encodes CASSSLAEPDYGYTF.

This chain connects TRBV19 to TRBJ2-2; weak D call: TRBD1 (6 bases). V gave up 6 bases and J gave up 0 bases, with 11 bases separating them. In germline, CDR1 is LNHDA, CDR2 SQIVND (reference sequence). The length of the CDR3 is 15 residues. Here the CDR3 reads CASRGANTNTGELFF. CDR3 DNA sequence: TGTGCCAGTAGGGGGGCTAACACGAACACCGGGGAGCTGTTTTTT.

This clone was seen only once. J is TRBJ2-6 and V is TRBV18, with D maybe TRBD1 (6 bases). The CDR3 covers 16 residues. The V gene's germline CDR1 is KGHSH and CDR2 LQKENI. Trimming removed 3 bases at V and 4 bases at J, with 13 bases between. The CDR3 nucleotides are TGTGCCAGCTCACCTAACACAGGGCCCGGGGCCAACGTCCTGACTTTC. Its protein is CASSPNTGPGANVLTF.

This clone was seen a single time. The chain uses TRBV14 and TRBJ2-1; 9 nucleotides line up with TRBD2. The V gene end was trimmed by 0 bases and the J gene end by 7 bases; junction bases not matched to a gene: 7. Germline loops: CDR1 SGHDN, CDR2 FVKESK. CDR3 length equals 16 residues. The CDR3 sequence is CASSQEWAGGENEQFF. For the CDR3, the DNA is TGTGCCAGCAGCCAAGAATGGGCGGGAGGGGAAAATGAGCAGTTCTTC.

This sequence joins TRBV5-8 and TRBJ1-1; 10 bases line up with TRBD1. V gave up 0 bases and J gave up 4 bases; unmatched junction bases: 0. The CDR3 loop spans 14 amino acids. The V gene's germline CDR1 is SGHTS and CDR2 YDEGEE. The CDR3 DNA reads as TGTGCCAGCAGCTTGGGGACAGGGGGCACTGAAGCTTTCTTT. It is translated as CASSLGTGGTEAFF.

The chain is built from TRBV27 and TRBJ1-6; D gene ambiguous. Germline CDR1 is MNHEY and CDR2 is SMNVEV (reference sequence). CDR3 length: 17 amino acids. Trimming cost V 7 bases and J 0 bases, with 16 bases left between them. As DNA, the CDR3 is TGTGCCAGCACCGAAAAACCACAGTCCTCCTATAATTCACCCCTCCACTTT. This gives the protein CASTEKPQSSYNSPLHF.

The rearrangement uses TRBV29-1 and TRBJ1-1; the D is unclear. CDR3 length: 16 residues. Germline CDR1 is SQVTM and CDR2 is ANQGSEA. V dropped 5 bases and J dropped 4 bases, with 23 bases sitting between them. The CDR3 DNA reads as TGCAGCGTTCCCAGAGGTTTAACGGGGAGCACCACTGAAGCTTTCTTT. Its translation is CSVPRGLTGSTTEAFF.

The CDR3 bases are TGTGCCAGCAGCAGACAGGGGGCAGATACGCAGTATTTT. Its protein is CASSRQGADTQYF. The V and J genes are TRBV7-2 and TRBJ2-3, with 9 bases lining up with TRBD1. The germline gives CDR1 SGHTA, CDR2 FQGNSA. The length of the CDR3 is 13 residues. J lost 4 bases, V lost 5 bases, and 1 base had no gene match.

The V call is TRBV6-5, the J call TRBJ1-6; D not certain. The CDR3 is 11 residues long. Looked up from germline, CDR1 is MNHEY and CDR2 is SVGAGI. V dropped 6 bases and J dropped 5 bases, with 2 bases sitting between them. CDR3 in amino acids: CASSNNSPLHF. CDR3 bases: TGTGCCAGCAGCAATAATTCACCCCTCCACTTT.

The chain couples TRBV27 to TRBJ1-1; 8 nucleotides align to TRBD1. Germline V gives CDR1 MNHEY, CDR2 SMNVEV (reference sequence). This CDR3 has 18 amino acids. V trimming: 2 bases; J trimming: 2 bases; junction bases outside the gene matches: 13. CDR3 protein: CASSLRATGERRNTEAFF. The CDR3 bases are TGTGCCAGCAGTTTAAGGGCGACAGGGGAAAGGAGAAACACTGAAGCTTTCTTT.

This sequence joins TRBV10-1 and TRBJ2-1, with 10 nucleotides matching TRBD2. CDR3 length: 16 amino acids. Germline-derived CDR1 and CDR2 are WNHNN and SYGVQD (reference sequence). Trimming at V came to 3 bases and at J to 6 bases, leaving 8 bases not matched to a gene. The CDR3: CASSDQASGRGNEQFF. The CDR3 DNA reads TGCGCCAGCAGTGATCAGGCTAGCGGGAGAGGCAATGAGCAGTTCTTC.

The chain combines TRBV23-1 with TRBJ2-7; D remains unclear. TRBV23-1 is assigned to the ORF class and has an uncertain function. The CDR3 is 13 residues long. Deletions cut 4 bases from V and 3 bases from J, with 10 bases between. Here the CDR3 DNA reads TGCGCCAGCAGTCGAAAAACGGTCTACGAGCAGTACTTC. Protein: CASSRKTVYEQYF.

This clone was found a few times. This CDR3 is CASKWDLGNTGELFF. DNA of the CDR3: TGTGCCAGCAAATGGGACTTAGGGAACACCGGGGAGCTGTTTTTT. The rearrangement links TRBV2 to TRBJ2-2, with D possibly matching TRBD2 (6 bases). The CDR3 consists of 15 residues. V was cut by 7 bases and J by 1 base, with 13 bases left in between. Germline CDR1 and CDR2: SNHLY and FYNNEI.

V is TRBV9 and J is TRBJ2-1; D is undetermined. With 1 base removed from V and 5 bases from J, the gap between germline ends came to 13 bases. The CDR3 is made up of 15 amino acids. Germline V lookup: CDR1 SGDLS, CDR2 YYNGEE. The CDR3 is CASSVQPLGDNEQFF. In DNA form, the CDR3 reads TGTGCCAGCAGCGTACAGCCCCTAGGCGACAATGAGCAGTTCTTC.

The chain carries TRBV7-8 and TRBJ2-1; perhaps TRBD2 as D (6 bases). V was shortened by 3 bases and J by 9 bases, with 15 bases between the two germline ends. The CDR3 loop spans 14 amino acids. Germline CDR1 reads SGHVS; CDR2 reads FQNEAQ. The CDR3 sequence: CASSLGSGRGEQFF. CDR3 in DNA: TGTGCCAGCAGCTTGGGATCTGGGCGGGGTGAGCAGTTCTTC.

This chain connects TRBV30 to TRBJ2-1, with 10 bases fitting TRBD2. The length of the CDR3 is 14 residues. V shed 2 bases, J shed 12 bases, and the junction held 10 bases outside the gene matches. Germline CDR1 reads GTSNPN; CDR2 reads SVGIG (reference sequence). CDR3 sequence (DNA): TGTGCCTGGAGTAAGGCTAGCGGGGGCCTCGCGCAGTTCTTC. This encodes CAWSKASGGLAQFF.

This clone showed up just once. The chain links TRBV6-5 to TRBJ2-5; 9 positions match TRBD2. The V segment lost 6 bases and the J segment 2 bases; nucleotides outside the gene matches: 7. Germline CDR1 MNHEY, CDR2 SVGAGI. The CDR3 is made up of 15 amino acids. Here the CDR3 DNA reads TGTGCCAGCAGCCTTAGCGGGGGAGTTCAAGAGACCCAGTACTTC. Encoded protein: CASSLSGGVQETQYF.

This clone appeared once. J is TRBJ2-1 and V is TRBV30; 13 bases agree with TRBD2. Germline CDR1 and CDR2: GTSNPN and SVGIG (reference sequence). Losses at the gene ends were 0 bases for V and 4 bases for J; bases not matched to a gene: 9. The CDR3 runs to 18 residues. DNA of the CDR3: TGTGCCTGGAGTGTACTTCCGGGACTAGCGGGAATGTACAATGAGCAGTTCTTC. Translated, it gives CAWSVLPGLAGMYNEQFF.

This clone was seen a handful of times. The chain has TRBV6-5 and TRBJ1-5; maybe TRBD1 (6 bases). The V end lost 2 bases, the J end lost 2 bases, and 10 bases lay between the germline ends. This CDR3 contains 15 residues. Germline loops: CDR1 MNHEY, CDR2 SVGAGI. CDR3 protein: CASSYRGMGNQPQHF. The DNA for the CDR3 is TGTGCCAGCAGTTACAGGGGGATGGGCAATCAGCCCCAGCATTTT.

This clone was counted a single time. J is TRBJ1-2 and V is TRBV28, with a tentative D call TRBD1 (5 bases). CDR1 and CDR2 from the germline V gene are MDHEN and SYDVKM. V gave up 3 bases and J gave up 2 bases, with 10 bases separating them. The CDR3 has 14 residues. The CDR3 protein is CASSFFQGNYGYTF. The CDR3 bases are TGTGCCAGCAGTTTTTTCCAGGGAAACTATGGCTACACCTTC.

The J gene is TRBJ1-4, the V gene TRBV5-8; D is ambiguous. The CDR3 is 17 residues long. Looked up from germline, CDR1 is SGHTS and CDR2 is YDEGEE. V lost 4 bases and J lost 7, with 23 bases in between. Here the CDR3 reads CASSPIPLRRLIEKLFF. In DNA, the CDR3 is TGTGCCAGCAGCCCGATCCCCTTAAGGAGGCTGATTGAAAAACTGTTTTTT. Using reference TRBV5-8 and TRBJ1-4 for the parts outside the CDR3, the full variable domain is EAGVTQSPTHLIKTRGQQATLRCSPISGHTSVYWYQQALGLGLQFLLWYDEGEERNRGNFPPRFSGRQFPNYSSELNVNALELEDSALYLCASSPIPLRRLIEKLFFGSGTQLSVL.

The V and J genes are TRBV6-4 and TRBJ1-5; no reliable D call. Germline V lookup: CDR1 MRHNA, CDR2 SNTAGT. V lost 6 bases to trimming and J lost 0 bases, with 6 bases between them. This CDR3 contains 13 residues. The CDR3 spells CASSGSSNQPQHF. CDR3 bases: TGTGCCAGCAGCGGGAGTAGCAATCAGCCCCAGCATTTT.

The chain is built from TRBV4-3 and TRBJ1-2, with D uncertain. The CDR3 sequence is 15 residues long. In germline, CDR1 is LGHNA, CDR2 YSLEER. Trimming pared 0 bases from V and 3 bases from J, leaving 11 bases between. The CDR3 reads CASSQDKTSYYGYTF. The CDR3 DNA follows: TGCGCCAGCAGCCAAGATAAGACTTCATACTATGGCTACACCTTC.

The chain carries TRBV10-2 and TRBJ2-2; TRBD2 aligns across 10 bases. Germline assignment: CDR1 WSHSY and CDR2 SAAADI. The trim removed 7 bases at V and 6 bases at J, leaving 2 bases unmatched. The CDR3 sequence is 13 residues long. DNA for the CDR3: TGCGCCAGCAACCTAGCGGGAGCCGGGGAGCTGTTTTTT. This translates into CASNLAGAGELFF.

The chain employs TRBV4-1 and TRBJ1-4; unclear D gene. The germline CDR1 and CDR2 sequences are MGHRA and YSYEKL. The CDR3 covers 16 residues. V was cut by 0 bases and J by 8 bases, with 16 bases left in between. CDR3 loop: CASSQDRSGIREKLFF. CDR3 in DNA: TGCGCCAGCAGCCAAGATCGGTCGGGGATTAGGGAAAAACTGTTTTTT.

This chain connects TRBV30 to TRBJ1-1, with D possibly being TRBD1 (5 bases). Trimming cost V 3 bases and J 4 bases, with 12 bases left between them. The CDR3 has 13 amino acids. Germline V lookup: CDR1 GTSNPN, CDR2 SVGIG (reference sequence). This chain's CDR3 is CAWSPRDGTEAFF. The DNA for the CDR3 is TGTGCCTGGAGCCCGCGGGACGGCACTGAAGCTTTCTTT.

The chain joins TRBV7-2 to TRBJ2-1, with TRBD2 identical over 7 bases. The CDR3 spans 14 residues. Germline CDR1 SGHTA, CDR2 FQGNSA. The V segment lost 6 bases and the J segment 10 bases; nucleotides outside the gene matches: 12. The CDR3 region has the DNA TGTGCCAGCAGTCGGCGGGAGCTCCGAACGGAGCAGTTCTTC. It specifies CASSRRELRTEQFF.

The chain uses TRBV4-3 and TRBJ1-6, with D perhaps TRBD1 (6 bases). V was trimmed by 0 bases and J by 7 bases, leaving 13 bases between them. There are 16 residues in the CDR3. The germline gives CDR1 LGHNA, CDR2 YSLEER. CDR3 protein: CASSQEMQGLNSPLHF. The CDR3 nucleotides read TGCGCCAGCAGCCAAGAGATGCAGGGGTTGAATTCACCCCTCCACTTT.

V gene TRBV7-2 combines with J gene TRBJ1-5; 7 positions agree with TRBD1. Germline V lookup: CDR1 SGHTA, CDR2 FQGNSA. Germline trimming cut 1 base from V and 2 bases from J; bases unmatched to any gene: 11. The CDR3 extends over 18 amino acids. In DNA form, the CDR3 reads TGTGCCAGCAGCTTAGAGAGGAGCGGTGGGACAGGCAATCAGCCCCAGCATTTT. This encodes CASSLERSGGTGNQPQHF.

The chain has TRBV4-3 and TRBJ2-2; D possibly corresponds to TRBD1 (5 bases). There are 16 residues in the CDR3. Trimming stripped 4 bases from V and 1 base from J, with 13 bases between. CDR1 is LGHNA and CDR2 is YSLEER in the germline V gene. Here the CDR3 DNA reads TGCGCCAGCAGCCCCGCGGTGACAGAGAACACCGGGGAGCTGTTTTTT. It specifies CASSPAVTENTGELFF.